The rows below give T cell receptor beta chains drawn from one sample of a study of human T cells and chemical hapten exposure. TCRdb re-derived calls from the RACE reads in MiXCR, one entry per CDR3 protein. The sample contains about 380,000 distinct CDR3 sequences, roughly 5.3% of which appear only once. The sample consisted of whole blood, taken in connection with sensitization to the hapten diphenylcyclopropenone (DPC). Receptor source: a woman aged 50 to 60 with alopecia areata. Some clones in this sample may be carry-over from other donors' samples. The CDR3 runs from the conserved cysteine through the conserved F or W. A D gene is named only where the DNA matches it firmly. Only some rows state a clone size, as once, few, many or a class for expanded clones.

D | size | J | V | DNA | CDR3
TRBD1 | few | TRBJ2-2 | TRBV14 | TGTGCCTCTGACAGGGGCGGCACCGGGGAGCTGTTTTTT | CASDRGGTGELFF
TRBD1 | many | TRBJ2-2 | TRBV7-2 | TGTGCCAGCAGTCAAACAGGGGGCTCAAACACCGGGGAGCTGTTTTTT | CASSQTGGSNTGELFF
. | . | TRBJ2-5 | TRBV28 | TGTGCCGGCAGTTTTATACAGGGCATCGGGAAGACCCAGTACTTC | CAGSFIQGIGKTQYF
. | . | TRBJ2-3 | TRBV11-2 | TGTGCCAGCAGCTTACGATTCGATACGCAGTATTTT | CASSLRFDTQYF
. | many | TRBJ1-2 | TRBV20-1 | TGCAGTGCTAGAGGGGAGGAGGGCTATGGCTACACCTTC | CSARGEEGYGYTF
. | few | TRBJ1-5 | TRBV12-3/TRBV12-4 | TGTGCCAGCAGTGCCCTAGGGGGGGGCAATCAGCCCCAGCATTTT | CASSALGGGNQPQHF
. | . | TRBJ1-5 | TRBV4-1 | TGCGCCAGCAGCCTCTCTGACAGACTGAGCAATCAGCCCCAGCATTTT | CASSLSDRLSNQPQHF
. | many | TRBJ1-6 | TRBV7-9 | TGTGCCAGCAGCTGGGATAGCAAGAATTCACCCCTCCACTTT | CASSWDSKNSPLHF
TRBD2 | few | TRBJ2-7 | TRBV9 | TGTGCCAGCAGCATCGGTCCTAGCGGGACTCACTCCTACGAGCAGTACTTC | CASSIGPSGTHSYEQYF
. | many | TRBJ1-1 | TRBV3-1 | TGTGCCAGCAGCCAAGGGTTACTGATGAACACTGAAGCTTTCTTT | CASSQGLLMNTEAFF
. | many | TRBJ1-6 | TRBV15 | TGTGCCACCAGCACTCTCGAGCGGTATAATTCACCCCTCCACTTT | CATSTLERYNSPLHF
. | . | TRBJ1-3 | TRBV4-3 | TGCGCCAGCAGCCAAGAGGCCGGCCACTCTGGAAACACCATATATTTT | CASSQEAGHSGNTIYF
. | many | TRBJ1-1 | TRBV2 | TGTGCCAGCCTAGTATACACTGAAGCTTTCTTT | CASLVYTEAFF
. | few | TRBJ1-5 | TRBV5-1 | TGCGCCAGCAGCCCTGTCCCCGGGGGCAATCAGCCCCAGCATTTT | CASSPVPGGNQPQHF
. | . | TRBJ1-2 | TRBV3-1 | TGTGCCAGCAGAACAGAATACTATGGCTACACCTTC | CASRTEYYGYTF
TRBD1 | . | TRBJ1-6 | TRBV27 | TGTGCCAGCAACAGGGGAGCAGGGGTCTCACCCCTCCACTTT | CASNRGAGVSPLHF
TRBD2 | many | TRBJ2-1 | TRBV2 | TGTGCCAGTCTAAAGCGGGAGGGACGGGGTGAGCAGTTCTTC | CASLKREGRGEQFF
TRBD1 | few | TRBJ1-5 | TRBV3-1 | TGTGCCAGCAGCCAACTCCCGGGACAGGGGACGCCCCAGCATTTT | CASSQLPGQGTPQHF
TRBD2 | few | TRBJ2-6 | TRBV20-1 | TGCAGTGCTAGACTTGGTTCACTAGCGGGCTCTGGGGCCAACGTCCTGACTTTC | CSARLGSLAGSGANVLTF
. | . | TRBJ2-2 | TRBV20-1 | TGCAGTGCTAGAGATCTGCCCCGGACAGTTAACACCGGGGAGCTGTTTTTT | CSARDLPRTVNTGELFF
. | many | TRBJ2-1 | TRBV7-9 | TGTGCCAGCAGCTTAGCGAGCAGAGGGTCCTACAATGAGCAGTTCTTC | CASSLASRGSYNEQFF
. | many | TRBJ1-1 | TRBV10-2 | TGCGCCAGCAGTGAGTGGCAGACCACTGAAGCTTTCTTT | CASSEWQTTEAFF
. | many | TRBJ2-7 | TRBV7-9 | TGTGCCAGCAGCCCCGCGGGCGGGGTATACGAGCAGTACTTC | CASSPAGGVYEQYF
. | . | TRBJ1-4 | TRBV11-2 | TGTGCCAGCAGCTTTGGGGGGGTTAATGAAAAACTGTTTTTT | CASSFGGVNEKLFF
. | many | TRBJ1-5 | TRBV7-2 | TGTGCCAGCAGCACAGTGGGAGGGCATAGCAATCAGCCCCAGCATTTT | CASSTVGGHSNQPQHF
. | . | TRBJ2-1 | TRBV10-3 | TGTGCCATTGGCAACAATGAGCAGTTCTTC | CAIGNNEQFF
. | few | TRBJ1-2 | TRBV10-3 | TGTGCCATCAGTGAGTCCGAGATTAACTATGGCTACACCTTC | CAISESEINYGYTF
. | few | TRBJ2-1 | TRBV24-1 | TGTGCCACCAGTGATTGGGGACTTAATGAGCAGTTCTTC | CATSDWGLNEQFF
TRBD2 | many | TRBJ2-7 | TRBV28 | TGTGCCAGCAGTTCCTTGGGACTAGCGGACGAGCAGTACTTC | CASSSLGLADEQYF
. | many | TRBJ1-5 | TRBV7-6 | TGTGCCAGCAGCTTAGCGAGAGCAGGGGTACGGAATCAGCCCCAGCATTTT | CASSLARAGVRNQPQHF
TRBD2 | many | TRBJ2-1 | TRBV27 | TGTGCCACCTCGTCGACTAGCGGGGGGGCGAGCTCCTACAATGAGCAGTTCTTC | CATSSTSGGASSYNEQFF
. | many | TRBJ1-2 | TRBV7-2 | TGTGCCAGCAGTATAAGGGGGGATGGCTACACCTTC | CASSIRGDGYTF
TRBD1 | many | TRBJ2-5 | TRBV27 | TGTGCCAGCAGTTTATCGAACAGGGGTCAGACCCAGTACTTC | CASSLSNRGQTQYF
. | many | TRBJ1-2 | TRBV29-1 | TGCAGCGCCATGAGCCCCACTAACTATGGCTACACCTTC | CSAMSPTNYGYTF
. | . | TRBJ2-1 | TRBV6-5 | TGTGCCAGCAGTTACGGGCAGCCCAATGAGCAGTTCTTC | CASSYGQPNEQFF
. | many | TRBJ1-1 | TRBV29-1 | TGCAGCGTTGAAAGGAACACTGAAGCTTTCTTT | CSVERNTEAFF
. | many | TRBJ2-1 | TRBV3-1 | TGTGCCAGCAGCCAAGCCACGAATGAGCAGTTCTTC | CASSQATNEQFF
. | many | TRBJ2-5 | TRBV11-2 | TGTGCCAGCAGCCTAGGGGCGAAGCAAGAGACCCAGTACTTC | CASSLGAKQETQYF
TRBD1 | many | TRBJ2-5 | TRBV29-1 | TGCAGCGTCCGGGACAGGGGCTCCCAAGAGACCCAGTACTTC | CSVRDRGSQETQYF
TRBD2 | . | TRBJ2-5 | TRBV5-1 | TGCGCCAGCAGCTTTGAGCGGGGCGAGGAGACCCAGTACTTC | CASSFERGEETQYF
. | many | TRBJ2-2 | TRBV12-3/TRBV12-4 | TGTGCCAGCAGTCCCCGGGGTAGCGGGAACACCGGGGAGCTGTTTTTT | CASSPRGSGNTGELFF
. | few | TRBJ1-4 | TRBV21-1 | TGTGCCAGCAGCGTACATCGCTGGGGACAGCGTAATGAAAAACTGTTTTTT | CASSVHRWGQRNEKLFF
. | few | TRBJ1-1 | TRBV28 | TGTGCCAGCAGTTTAGGGCACCTCCGGATTGAGTGCTTCTTT | CASSLGHLRIECFF
. | many | TRBJ1-1 | TRBV6-5 | TGTGCCAGCACGCTGTTACCCCGGGGAAGCACTGAAGCTTTCTTT | CASTLLPRGSTEAFF
TRBD1 | few | TRBJ2-3 | TRBV6-5 | TGTGCCAGCAGTTACTCCGGGACAGGGGTTCCAGATACGCAGTATTTT | CASSYSGTGVPDTQYF
TRBD1 | many | TRBJ2-1 | TRBV12-3/TRBV12-4 | TGTGCCAGCAGTTTCCAGGGGGCGAGTGAGCAGTTCTTC | CASSFQGASEQFF
. | few | TRBJ1-1 | TRBV6-6 | TGTGCCAGCAGTTACGATGCGAACACTGAAGCTTTCTTT | CASSYDANTEAFF
. | few | TRBJ1-2 | TRBV29-1 | TGCAGCGTTGGGACAGACAGGGGCTACACCTTC | CSVGTDRGYTF
. | many | TRBJ2-5 | TRBV7-2 | TGTGCCAGCAGCTTAGGGGGCGGAGGCCAAGAGACCCAGTACTTC | CASSLGGGGQETQYF
. | many | TRBJ2-1 | TRBV4-3 | TGCGCCAGCAGCCCCTACACGGGGGACGTCTATAGTGAGCAGTTCTTC | CASSPYTGDVYSEQFF
TRBD2 | many | TRBJ2-7 | TRBV24-1 | TGTGCCACCAGTGAAGCCAGCGGGAGGGACGAGCAGTACTTC | CATSEASGRDEQYF
TRBD2 | many | TRBJ2-1 | TRBV24-1 | TGTGCCACCAGTGAGATAACGGGAGGGCCGAGTGAGCAGTTCTTC | CATSEITGGPSEQFF
. | many | TRBJ2-1 | TRBV6-2/TRBV6-3 | TGTGCCAGCGGCACTATCGCTCCGTTCTTC | CASGTIAPFF
. | few | TRBJ2-7 | TRBV12-5 | TGTGCTAGTGGTCCGCCGCGGTCCTCCTACGAGCAGTACTTC | CASGPPRSSYEQYF
. | many | TRBJ2-3 | TRBV4-3 | TGCGCCAGCAGCCAAGACCCCCTCGGAGCAGATACGCAGTATTTT | CASSQDPLGADTQYF
. | many | TRBJ2-3 | TRBV6-2/TRBV6-3 | TGTGCCAGCAGTTATGGAGAGGGCACAGATACGCAGTATTTT | CASSYGEGTDTQYF
TRBD1 | few | TRBJ2-7 | TRBV20-1 | TGCAGTGCTAGGCGACAGGGGACCTACGAGCAGTACTTC | CSARRQGTYEQYF
. | . | TRBJ2-1 | TRBV12-3/TRBV12-4 | TGTGCCAGCATCGAGCTGGGTGAGCAGTTCTTC | CASIELGEQFF
. | many | TRBJ2-2 | TRBV7-9 | TGTGCCAGCAGCTTAATAACACCGAACACCGGGGAGCTGTTTTTT | CASSLITPNTGELFF
. | many | TRBJ1-1 | TRBV2 | TGTGCCAGCAGTGAAGGGATGAACACTGAAGCTTTCTTT | CASSEGMNTEAFF